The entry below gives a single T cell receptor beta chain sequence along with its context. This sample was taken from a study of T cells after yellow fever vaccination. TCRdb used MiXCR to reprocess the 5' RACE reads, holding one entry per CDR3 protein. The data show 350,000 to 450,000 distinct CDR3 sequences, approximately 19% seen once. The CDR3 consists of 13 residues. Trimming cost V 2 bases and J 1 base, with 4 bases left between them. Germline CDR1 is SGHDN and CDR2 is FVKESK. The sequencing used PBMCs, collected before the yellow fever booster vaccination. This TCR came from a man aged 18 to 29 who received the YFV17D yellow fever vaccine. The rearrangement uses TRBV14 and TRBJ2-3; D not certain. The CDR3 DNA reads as TGTGCCAGCAGCCAATCTCGCACAGATACGCAGTATTTT. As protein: CASSQSRTDTQYF.